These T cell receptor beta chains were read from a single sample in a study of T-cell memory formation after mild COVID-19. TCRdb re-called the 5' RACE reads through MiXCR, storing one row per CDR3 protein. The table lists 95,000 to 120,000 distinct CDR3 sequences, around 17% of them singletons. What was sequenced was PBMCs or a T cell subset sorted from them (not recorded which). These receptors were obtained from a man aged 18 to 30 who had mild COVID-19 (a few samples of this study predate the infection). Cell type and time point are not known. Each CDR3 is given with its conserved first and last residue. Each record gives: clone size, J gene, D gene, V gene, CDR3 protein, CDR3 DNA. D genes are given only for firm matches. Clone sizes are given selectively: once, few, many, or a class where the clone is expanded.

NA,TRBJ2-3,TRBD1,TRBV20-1,CRAGTGSTDTQYF,TGCAGGGCCGGGACAGGCAGCACAGATACGCAGTATTTT
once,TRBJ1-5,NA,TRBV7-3,CASSLMANQPQHF,TGTGCCAGCAGCTTAATGGCCAATCAGCCCCAGCATTTT
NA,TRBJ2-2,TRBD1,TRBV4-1,CASSQGPGQGTGELFF,TGCGCCAGCAGCCAAGGTCCGGGACAGGGAACCGGGGAGCTGTTTTTT
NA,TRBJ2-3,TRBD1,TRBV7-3,CASGQGPTDTQYF,TGTGCCAGCGGACAGGGGCCCACAGATACGCAGTATTTT
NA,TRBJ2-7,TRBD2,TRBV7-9,CASSVGLAGGYEQYF,TGTGCCAGCAGCGTCGGACTAGCGGGGGGGTACGAGCAGTACTTC
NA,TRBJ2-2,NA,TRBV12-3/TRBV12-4,CASSLLNTGELFF,TGTGCCAGCAGTTTACTGAACACCGGGGAGCTGTTTTTT
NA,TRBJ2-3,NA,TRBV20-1,CSARGDYRQYTDTQYF,TGCAGTGCTAGAGGAGACTATCGGCAGTACACAGATACGCAGTATTTT
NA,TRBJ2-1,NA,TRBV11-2,CASSLGLQVNNEQFF,TGTGCCAGCAGCTTAGGGTTACAGGTAAACAATGAGCAGTTCTTC
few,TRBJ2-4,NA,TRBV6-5,CASSYSLGAIQYF,TGTGCCAGCAGTTACTCGCTTGGGGCCATTCAGTACTTC
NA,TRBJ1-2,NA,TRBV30,CAWKVKTLSPSGYTF,TGTGCCTGGAAGGTGAAGACCCTGTCGCCTTCTGGCTACACCTTC
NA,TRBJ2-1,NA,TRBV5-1,CASSLAVGPTAEQFF,TGCGCCAGCAGCTTGGCCGTCGGGCCTACCGCCGAGCAGTTCTTC
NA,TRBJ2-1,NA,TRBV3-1,CASSQALGAREFF,TGTGCCAGCAGCCAAGCACTGGGGGCGAGAGAGTTCTTC
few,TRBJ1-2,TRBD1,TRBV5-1,CASSEQGDYGYTF,TGCGCCAGCAGCGAACAGGGGGACTATGGCTACACCTTC
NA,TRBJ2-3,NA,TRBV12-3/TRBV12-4,CASSLTGAQYF,TGTGCCAGCAGTTTAACGGGGGCGCAGTATTTT
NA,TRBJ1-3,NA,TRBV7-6,CASSFLSGYTGNTIYF,TGTGCCAGCAGCTTTCTTTCAGGGTACACTGGAAACACCATATATTTT
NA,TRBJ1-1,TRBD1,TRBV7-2,CASSMDRGAEAFF,TGTGCCAGCAGCATGGACAGGGGCGCTGAAGCTTTCTTT
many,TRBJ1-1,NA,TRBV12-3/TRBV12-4,CASSLEINEAFF,TGTGCCAGCAGTTTGGAAATAAATGAAGCTTTCTTT
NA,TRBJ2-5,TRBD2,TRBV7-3,CASSFGGGRETQYF,TGTGCCAGCAGCTTTGGGGGAGGGAGAGAGACCCAGTACTTC
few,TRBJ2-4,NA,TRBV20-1,CSARDQNIQYF,TGCAGTGCTAGAGATCAAAACATTCAGTACTTC
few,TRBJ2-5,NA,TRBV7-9,CASSLAWSRSKTQYF,TGTGCCAGCAGCTTAGCCTGGTCCAGGTCGAAGACCCAGTACTTC
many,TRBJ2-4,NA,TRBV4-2,CASSLIAAGGQNIQYF,TGTGCCAGCAGCTTGATTGCGGCCGGCGGCCAAAACATTCAGTACTTC
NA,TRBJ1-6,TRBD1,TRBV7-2,CASSSETGGWGSPLHF,TGTGCCAGCAGCTCGGAGACAGGGGGCTGGGGATCACCCCTCCACTTT
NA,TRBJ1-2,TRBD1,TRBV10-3,CAISDSTGERYGYTF,TGTGCCATCAGTGACTCGACAGGGGAGCGGTATGGCTACACCTTC
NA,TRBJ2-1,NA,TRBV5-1,CASTDPRGSNEQFF,TGCGCCAGCACCGATCCCAGGGGTAGCAATGAGCAGTTCTTC
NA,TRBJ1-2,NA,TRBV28,CASSFGAGSGEGYTF,TGTGCCAGCAGTTTCGGGGCAGGGTCAGGTGAAGGCTACACCTTC
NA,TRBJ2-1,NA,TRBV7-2,CASSSTLAHEQFF,TGTGCCAGCAGCTCAACCTTAGCTCATGAGCAGTTCTTC
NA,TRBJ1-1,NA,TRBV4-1,CASSQPIRATEAFF,TGCGCCAGCAGCCAACCTATCAGGGCGACTGAAGCTTTCTTT
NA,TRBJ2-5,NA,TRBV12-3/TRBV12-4,CASSFQSRETQYF,TGTGCCAGCAGTTTCCAGTCGCGAGAGACCCAGTACTTC
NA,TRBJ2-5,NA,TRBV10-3,CAISDRRGETQYF,TGTGCCATCAGTGACAGGAGAGGGGAGACCCAGTACTTC
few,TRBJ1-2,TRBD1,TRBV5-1,CATRLTGDQKRDGYTF,TGCGCCACCAGACTGACAGGGGATCAGAAAAGGGATGGCTACACCTTC
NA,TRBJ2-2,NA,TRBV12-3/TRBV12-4,CASTFPGGQHTGELFF,TGTGCCAGCACCTTCCCAGGAGGGCAGCACACCGGGGAGCTGTTTTTT
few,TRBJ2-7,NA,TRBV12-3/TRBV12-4,CASSSDSRTYEQYF,TGTGCCAGCAGTTCCGATTCCAGAACCTACGAGCAGTACTTC
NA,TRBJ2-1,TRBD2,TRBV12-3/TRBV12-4,CASSFGLAGPLSPEQFF,TGTGCCAGCAGTTTCGGACTAGCGGGGCCGCTTTCACCCGAGCAGTTCTTC
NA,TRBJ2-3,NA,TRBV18,CASSLTGSTDTQYF,TGTGCCAGCTCACTGACGGGGAGCACAGATACGCAGTATTTT
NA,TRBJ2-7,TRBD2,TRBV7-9,CASSSKGGASYEQYF,TGTGCCAGCAGCTCCAAGGGAGGGGCTAGCTACGAGCAGTACTTC
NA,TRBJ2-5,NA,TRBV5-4,CASSLAGANEETQYF,TGTGCCAGCAGCTTGGCAGGAGCCAACGAAGAGACCCAGTACTTC
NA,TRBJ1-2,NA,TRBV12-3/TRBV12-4,CASRGVGRSYGYTF,TGTGCCAGCAGGGGGGTTGGAAGGAGCTATGGCTACACCTTC
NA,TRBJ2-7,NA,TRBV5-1,CASSQDAPSYSYEQYF,TGCGCCAGCAGCCAGGACGCTCCATCCTACTCCTACGAGCAGTACTTC
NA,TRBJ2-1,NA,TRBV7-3,CASSLTGGNEQFF,TGTGCCAGCAGCTTAACAGGGGGCAATGAGCAGTTCTTC
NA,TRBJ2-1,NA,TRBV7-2,CASSQSSYNEQFF,TGTGCCAGCAGCCAGAGCTCCTACAATGAGCAGTTCTTC